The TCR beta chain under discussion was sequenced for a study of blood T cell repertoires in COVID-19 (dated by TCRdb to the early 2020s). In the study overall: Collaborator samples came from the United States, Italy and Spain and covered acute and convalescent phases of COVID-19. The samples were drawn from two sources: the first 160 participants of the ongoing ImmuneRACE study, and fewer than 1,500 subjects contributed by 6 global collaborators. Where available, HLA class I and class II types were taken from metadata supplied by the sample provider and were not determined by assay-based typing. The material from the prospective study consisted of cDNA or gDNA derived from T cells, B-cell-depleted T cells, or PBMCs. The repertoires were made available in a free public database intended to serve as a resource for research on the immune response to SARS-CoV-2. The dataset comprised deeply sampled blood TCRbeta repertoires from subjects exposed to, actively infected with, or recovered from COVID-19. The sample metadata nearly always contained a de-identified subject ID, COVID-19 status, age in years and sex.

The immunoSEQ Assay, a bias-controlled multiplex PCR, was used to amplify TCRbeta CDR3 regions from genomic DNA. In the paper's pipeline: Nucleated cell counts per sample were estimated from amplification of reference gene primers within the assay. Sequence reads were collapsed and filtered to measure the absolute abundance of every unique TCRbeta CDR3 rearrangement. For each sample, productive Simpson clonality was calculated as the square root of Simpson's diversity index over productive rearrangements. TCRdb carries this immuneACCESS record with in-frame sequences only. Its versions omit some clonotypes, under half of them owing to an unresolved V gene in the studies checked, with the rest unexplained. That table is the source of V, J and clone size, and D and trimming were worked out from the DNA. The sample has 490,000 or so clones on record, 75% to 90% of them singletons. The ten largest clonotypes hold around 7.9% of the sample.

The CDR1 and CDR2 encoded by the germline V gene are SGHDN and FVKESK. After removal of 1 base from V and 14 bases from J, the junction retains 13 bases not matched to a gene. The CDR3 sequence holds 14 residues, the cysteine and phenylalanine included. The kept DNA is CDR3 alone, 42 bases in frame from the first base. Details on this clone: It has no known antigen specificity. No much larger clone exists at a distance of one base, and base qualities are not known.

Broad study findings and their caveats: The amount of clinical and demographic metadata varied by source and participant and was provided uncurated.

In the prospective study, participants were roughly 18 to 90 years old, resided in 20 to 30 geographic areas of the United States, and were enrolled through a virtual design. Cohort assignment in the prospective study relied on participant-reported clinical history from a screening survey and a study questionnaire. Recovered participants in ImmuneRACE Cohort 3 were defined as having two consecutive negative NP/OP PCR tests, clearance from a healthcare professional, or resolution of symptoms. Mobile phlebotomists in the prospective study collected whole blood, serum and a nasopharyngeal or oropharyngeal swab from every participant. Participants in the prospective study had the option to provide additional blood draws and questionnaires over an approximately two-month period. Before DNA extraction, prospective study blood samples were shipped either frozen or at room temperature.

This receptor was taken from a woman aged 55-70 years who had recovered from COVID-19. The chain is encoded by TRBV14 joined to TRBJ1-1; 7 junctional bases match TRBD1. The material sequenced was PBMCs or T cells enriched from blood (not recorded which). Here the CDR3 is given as CASSQADRPAPGFF. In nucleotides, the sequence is TGTGCCAGCAGCCAAGCGGACAGGCCTGCGCCTGGATTCTTT.